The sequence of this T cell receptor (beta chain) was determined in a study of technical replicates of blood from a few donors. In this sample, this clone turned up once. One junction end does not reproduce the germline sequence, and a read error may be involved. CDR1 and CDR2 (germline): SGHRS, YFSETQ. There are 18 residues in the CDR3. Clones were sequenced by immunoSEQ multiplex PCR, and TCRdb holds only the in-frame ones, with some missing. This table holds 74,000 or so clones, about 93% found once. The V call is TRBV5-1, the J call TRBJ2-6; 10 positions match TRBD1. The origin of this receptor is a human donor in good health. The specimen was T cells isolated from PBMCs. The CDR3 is CASSLAGTGAAGANVLTF. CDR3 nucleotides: TGCGCCAGCAGCTTGGCCGGGACAGGGGCTGCTGGAGCCAACGTCCTGACTTTC.